This T cell receptor (beta chain) came from a study of CD8+CD57+ T cells in acquired aplastic anemia (dated by TCRdb to between 2017 and 2018). For the wider study: Extracted DNA from sorted CD4+ and CD8+ cells averaged around 3.5 ug, ranging from about 0.2 to 30 ug. CD8+CD57+ expansion was defined as frequency above the mean frequency observed in healthy subjects.

On the study overall, not on this receptor specifically: Between patients and healthy controls, no significant difference in CD8+ Simpson's diversity was found (P=0.060). Twenty-nine CD8+ CDR3 sequences were found to be shared between patients and controls, but these sequences appeared to be highly expressed in patients and within the immunodominant clones of the patients.

Genomic DNA was used as template for profiling of TCR beta VDJ combinations and CDR3 sequences. An Illumina HiSeq 2000 was used for TCR repertoire sequencing. The paper's processing steps were these. TRBV/TRBJ rearrangement plots, CDR3 size and DJ length profiles, and Simpson's diversity index were used to evaluate the repertoires. The most abundant DNA sequence in the deep sequencing data was defined as the immunodominant clone. CDR3 amino acid sequences were screened for sharing across subjects and were compared with published repertoires and the VDJdb database. TCRdb cleaned the public reads at Q25 with fastp, built clones with MiXCR and kept in-frame beta chains. Each record represents a unique CDR3 protein, reported with the most common genes and DNA among its rows. The V and J calls were not made by the authors but by TCRdb's processing. This sample gives 80,000 to 100,000 distinct CDR3 sequences in total; 65% to 70% of them show up just once. Jointly, the top ten make up 65% of the sample.

Patients chosen for sequencing had shown expansion of CD8+CD57+ cells by flow cytometry. Every patient had severe acquired aplastic anemia, diagnosed using the International Study of Aplastic Anemia and Agranulocytosis and Camitta criteria. No therapy had been received by the patients at the time of blood sampling. In the study, sorted CD4+ and CD8+ blood T cells from patients with severe aplastic anemia and from healthy subjects underwent deep sequencing of TCR repertoires. Patients were enrolled under clinicaltrials.gov protocols 00001620, 01623167, 00001397, 00071045, 00081523 and 00961064 in the USA. Ficoll-Paque density gradient centrifugation was used to isolate peripheral blood mononuclear cells. Before DNA extraction, CD4+ and CD8+ T cells were sorted by FACS or by magnetic beads. As for this clonotype: Its target antigen remains unknown. Within one base of it there is no much larger clone, and no base qualities were kept.

The germline V gene (reference sequence) sets CDR1 to LNHDA and CDR2 to SQIVND. Ends trimmed: V by 11 bases, J by 5 bases; bases unmatched to a gene: 8. From cysteine to phenylalanine, the CDR3 is 12 amino acids long. Of the read, only the CDR3 DNA is kept; its 36 bases are in frame from base 1. This receptor was taken from a human donor with aplastic anemia. The rearrangement joined TRBV19 to TRBJ1-1, and TRBD1 aligns with 7 junction nucleotides. Sequencing was carried out using sorted CD4+, CD8+, or CD8+CD57+ T cells (not recorded which) from PBMCs. The DNA sequence is TGTGCCTCAACTCAGGGGGAAACTGAAGCTTTCTTT. It translates as CASTQGETEAFF.